Listed below are T cell receptor beta chains from one sample, sequenced in a study of shared clonotypes between healthy human individuals. Method: immunoSEQ multiplex PCR; TCRdb's copy keeps in-frame clones and lacks some. Among millions of clones listed, 95% were seen once. The material sequenced was naive CD4+ T cells sorted from blood. These receptors all come from a man between 18 and 29 years old in good health. Each CDR3 is given without its conserved first and last residue.

cdr3_aa: ASSLDGITTEAF; j_call: TRBJ1-1; v_call: TRBV5-4
cdr3_aa: ASSLEIDNRGSSYGYT; j_call: TRBJ1-2; v_call: TRBV5-6
cdr3_aa: ASSPKTGKEAF; j_call: TRBJ1-1; v_call: TRBV18
cdr3_aa: ASSSPPMGGTQY; j_call: TRBJ2-5; v_call: TRBV7-2
cdr3_aa: ASAGGGAVDTQY; j_call: TRBJ2-3; v_call: TRBV2
cdr3_aa: ASSVDVGAYGYT; j_call: TRBJ1-2; v_call: TRBV9
cdr3_aa: ASTGQGSDTQY; j_call: TRBJ2-3; v_call: TRBV2
cdr3_aa: ASSASGTGVEKLF; j_call: TRBJ1-4; v_call: TRBV9
cdr3_aa: ASSFSGIPYEQY; j_call: TRBJ2-7; v_call: TRBV7-9
cdr3_aa: ASSLTGGPGNEQF; j_call: TRBJ2-1; v_call: TRBV11-2
cdr3_aa: ASSPTSGRLYEQY; j_call: TRBJ2-7; v_call: TRBV11-2
cdr3_aa: ASSGGTSNYGYT; j_call: TRBJ1-2; v_call: TRBV5-1
cdr3_aa: ASSYWTSGTDTQY; j_call: TRBJ2-3; v_call: TRBV5-1
cdr3_aa: ASSWQENTEAF; j_call: TRBJ1-1; v_call: TRBV6-6
cdr3_aa: ASSTTSGTRDTQY; j_call: TRBJ2-3; v_call: TRBV9
cdr3_aa: ASSLSSASGTYEQY; j_call: TRBJ2-7; v_call: TRBV11-2
cdr3_aa: ASSIREGTGELF; j_call: TRBJ2-2; v_call: TRBV19
cdr3_aa: ASSVHSGQGTDTQY; j_call: TRBJ2-3; v_call: TRBV9
cdr3_aa: ASIASLGNEQF; j_call: TRBJ2-1; v_call: TRBV6-6
cdr3_aa: ASRFGDFYEQY; j_call: TRBJ2-7; v_call: TRBV6-5
cdr3_aa: ASSLAPGQVYYEQY; j_call: TRBJ2-7; v_call: TRBV7-2
cdr3_aa: ASSPNSSGRDTQY; j_call: TRBJ2-3; v_call: TRBV6-5
cdr3_aa: ASSPVRQGAPYGYT; j_call: TRBJ1-2; v_call: TRBV10-2
cdr3_aa: ASSPGTGARETQY; j_call: TRBJ2-5; v_call: TRBV18
cdr3_aa: ASSLDRGRGEQY; j_call: TRBJ2-7; v_call: TRBV5-1